The present T cell receptor beta chain was sequenced within a study of cytotoxic CD8 clonotypes in ibrutinib-treated CLL. On the study more broadly: When averaged across all of the samples, the counts came to a few hundred thousand productive templates and 85,000 to 95,000 productive rearrangements. Broader study findings: Clonality showed a rise at ibrutinib response that reversed toward baseline at progression.

The assay was immunoSEQ multiplex PCR, and TCRdb's table has in-frame clones only and misses some. The sample lists roughly 50,000 clones; 57% were seen once. Remarks on this clone: Its antigen is undetermined.

V lost 6 bases and J lost 1, with 4 bases in between. Germline V lookup: CDR1 MNHNS, CDR2 SASEGT. The CDR3 is made up of 12 amino acids. The sample was PBMCs, taken after 24 months of ibrutinib treatment. The sequence was collected from a human donor with chronic lymphocytic leukemia. V usage is TRBV6-1 and J usage is TRBJ1-5; D gene ambiguous. The CDR3 DNA sequence: TGTGCCAGCAGGGGCAGCAATCAGCCCCAGCATTTT. It translates to CASRGSNQPQHF.